This TCR beta chain was captured in a study of blood T cell repertoires in COVID-19. V was shortened by 3 bases and J by 6 bases, with 17 bases between the two germline ends. The CDR3 contains 15 residues. CDR1 and CDR2 (germline): LNHDA, SQIVND (reference sequence). Generated by immunoSEQ multiplex PCR, the TCRdb table keeps only in-frame clones and is missing some. The table includes around 100,000 clones, approximately 90% detected once. This sequence was found in a human donor in a cohort sampled during active COVID-19. This chain uses TRBV19 with TRBJ1-1, with D possibly matching TRBD1 (6 bases). What was sequenced was peripheral blood. CDR3 amino acids: CASSMPTFRTAEAFF. The CDR3 bases are TGTGCCAGTAGTATGCCGACCTTTAGGACAGCTGAAGCTTTCTTT.